These 6 T cell receptor beta chains were all obtained from the same sample, sequenced in a study of blood T cell repertoires in COVID-19. Clones were sequenced by immunoSEQ multiplex PCR, and TCRdb holds only the in-frame ones, with some missing. The sample holds approximately 89,000 clones, roughly 80% seen once. The sample comprised peripheral blood. These receptors came from a human donor in a cohort sampled during active COVID-19.

V is TRBV27 and J is TRBJ2-7; D not certain. The CDR3 sequence is 11 residues long. The germline gives CDR1 MNHEY, CDR2 SMNVEV (reference sequence). Trimming took off 6 bases at V and 7 bases at J, with 10 bases between the two ends. The CDR3 DNA reads as TGTGCCAGCAGCGGTGGGCTGGAGCAGTACTTC. Translation: CASSGGLEQYF.

J is TRBJ1-3 and V is TRBV9; 11 nucleotides align to TRBD1. V dropped 0 bases and J dropped 3; count of bases not matched to a gene: 2. Germline CDR1 is SGDLS and CDR2 is YYNGEE. The CDR3 runs 16 residues. The chain's CDR3 is CASSVGTGGVGNTIYF. In nucleotides, the CDR3 is TGTGCCAGCAGCGTAGGGACAGGGGGCGTTGGAAACACCATATATTTT.

This clone occurred once. The chain uses TRBV28 and TRBJ1-6, with 11 nucleotides matching TRBD1. Germline assignment: CDR1 MDHEN and CDR2 SYDVKM. This CDR3 region has 16 residues. Losses at the gene ends were 5 bases for V and 6 bases for J; bases not matched to a gene: 6. The CDR3 bases are TGTGCCAGCAGTGGGTCGGACAGGGGGCTTAATTCACCCCTCCACTTT. Translated: CASSGSDRGLNSPLHF.

The rearrangement uses TRBV30 and TRBJ2-1; possible D gene TRBD1, 5 bases. The CDR3 length is 12 residues. V lost 0 bases and J lost 8, with 8 bases in between. Per the germline V gene, CDR1 is GTSNPN and CDR2 is SVGIG (reference sequence). DNA for the CDR3: TGTGCCTGGAGTGTATGGGGCGATGAGCAGTTCTTC. Its protein product is CAWSVWGDEQFF.

The chain joins TRBV13 to TRBJ2-3; the D is unclear. V was clipped by 2 bases and J by 3 bases, with 3 bases between them. The CDR3 contains 12 residues. Germline CDR1 reads PRHDT; CDR2 reads FYEKMQ (reference sequence). For the CDR3, the DNA is TGTGCCAGCAGCTTACTGACAGATACGCAGTATTTT. Translated: CASSLLTDTQYF.

This chain links TRBV5-1 with TRBJ2-7, with 8 nucleotides matching TRBD2. V lost 1 base, J lost 3 bases, and 3 bases stayed unmatched. The CDR3 extends over 14 amino acids. Per the germline V gene, CDR1 is SGHRS and CDR2 is YFSETQ. The CDR3 DNA reads as TGCGCCAGCAGCTTGACTAGCGGTTTCTACGAGCAGTACTTC. Protein sequence: CASSLTSGFYEQYF.